The present T cell receptor (beta chain) was sequenced within a study of OX40 agonist ivuxolimab in advanced cancers. About the full investigation: Ivuxolimab, which targeted the costimulatory receptor OX40 (CD134), was an agonistic, fully human IgG2 monoclonal antibody. Intravenous ivuxolimab was administered to patients every 2 weeks at six dose levels: 0.01, 0.1, 0.3, 1.5, 3 and 10 mg/kg. Of the 52 patients in dose escalation, 19 had hepatocellular carcinoma, around 15 had melanoma, 9 had renal cell carcinoma and 9 had head and neck cancer. The dose-escalation cohort was about 83% male with a mean age of about 60 years, ranging from roughly 23 to 79. Patients were allowed to have had prior anti-PD-1, anti-PD-L1 or anti-CTLA-4 therapy, and approximately 40% of the dose-escalation patients had been treated with checkpoint inhibitors. Partial responses were achieved by three dose-escalation patients, of whom one had hepatocellular carcinoma and two had cutaneous melanoma. The point of sequencing TCRbeta in the periphery was to test whether ivuxolimab changed TCR sequence diversity and drove clonal T-cell expansion. The paper reports the monotherapy dose-escalation portion (N of about 54 patients) of the phase I ivuxolimab trial. What the authors observed across the whole study: At doses of 0.1 to 3.0 mg/kg, clonal expansion of both CD4+ and CD8+ blood T cells was observed from baseline to week 6. The antigen specificity of the peripheral T cells that underwent clonal expansion was not determined. Partial responders in the 0.1-3.0 mg/kg groups had among the lowest normalized peripheral clonal expansion, especially among CD8+ T cells. After ivuxolimab, CD8+ T cells had more expanded clones than CD4+ T cells on average. Low levels of normalized T-cell clonal expansion were also seen in some patients who did not respond.

Deletion took 1 base off V and 5 bases off J, with a span of 13 bases between the germline ends. CDR1 and CDR2, per the germline V gene, are LGHNA and YSLEER. The CDR3 spans 15 residues, from the cysteine through the phenylalanine. The DNA shown is the 45-base CDR3, in frame from base 1. Genomic DNA was isolated from the sorted cells so that the TCRbeta CDR3 region could be sequenced. The immunoSEQ Assay was used to sequence the TCRbeta CDR3 regions. Held by TCRdb, this immuneACCESS table contains in-frame sequences only and omits some clones. Under half of the omission traces to an unresolved V gene where checked; the cause of the rest is unknown. This sample is represented by around 66,000 clones; less than 85% of them were singletons. Roughly 4% of the sample goes to the ten largest clones. Regarding this clone: Its antigen remains unidentified. No much larger clone is present one base from it, and per-base qualities are unavailable.

The trial excluded patients who had a history of autoimmune disease or who were on systemic immunosuppression. Peripheral blood for TCR sequencing was collected from all dose cohorts at baseline, on cycle 4 day 1, and on cycle 7 day 1. Samples came from an open-label, multicenter, first-in-human phase I dose-escalation trial of ivuxolimab. Adults with locally advanced or metastatic melanoma, renal cell carcinoma, hepatocellular carcinoma or head and neck squamous cell carcinoma were enrolled in the trial. Before TCR sequencing, CD4+ T cells and CD8+ T cells from peripheral blood were sorted into separate populations.

The rearranged chain carries TRBV4-3 and TRBJ2-3; the D gene is perhaps TRBD2, from 5 matching bases. The source is an adult with an advanced solid tumor such as melanoma, head and neck, liver or kidney cancer. The source was CD4+ or CD8+ T cells sorted from blood, collected in a trial of the OX40 agonist ivuxolimab. The CDR3: CASSQGSGKGDTQYF. The sequenced DNA: TGCGCCAGCAGCCAAGGATCCGGGAAGGGAGATACGCAGTATTTT.